This TCR beta chain was sequenced in a study of blood T cells in healthy people across ages. General observations from the study: Shifts in expanded clonotypes may have been confounded by donor CMV status, which was unknown.

The V segment lost 4 bases and the J segment 2 bases; nucleotides outside the gene matches: 4. The CDR3 is 15 amino acids. Germline CDR1 and CDR2: SEHNR and FQNEAQ (reference sequence). A J-beta primer mix and a sample-barcoded 5' primer were used in a second PCR of about 7 to 12 cycles. In TCRdb, the 5' RACE reads were re-called with MiXCR into one record per CDR3 protein. This table has some 700,000 distinct CDR3 sequences, roughly 20% appearing once. This clonotype has more than one count but fewer than ten. No antigen is known for it. The sequence came from a man in his 70s in good health. The chain recombines TRBV7-9 with TRBJ2-3; 9 nucleotides align to TRBD2. Sequenced: blood. In DNA form, the CDR3 reads TGTGCCAGCAGCTCGACTAGCGGAAACACAGATACGCAGTATTTT. Translated: CASSSTSGNTDTQYF.